The rows below give T cell receptor beta chains drawn from one sample of a study of technical replicates of blood from a handful of donors. The method was immunoSEQ multiplex PCR; TCRdb's version includes in-frame clones alone and lacks a portion of them. The sample consists of tens of thousands of clones, around 94% of them appearing once. The specimen sequenced was T cells isolated from PBMCs. Receptor source: a human donor in good health. Both conserved end residues are part of each CDR3. A D gene is named only where the DNA matches it firmly. Rows give clone size only sometimes, using once, few, many, or a class for an expanded clone.

v_gene	d_gene	abundance	j_gene	CDR3aa	CDR3nt
TRBV27	TRBD1	-	TRBJ1-2	CASSPRTGLNYGYTF	TGTGCCAGCAGTCCGAGGACAGGGCTAAACTATGGCTACACCTTC
TRBV6-5	TRBD1	-	TRBJ1-5	CASSYGQANQPQHF	TGTGCCAGCAGTTACGGACAGGCCAATCAGCCCCAGCATTTT
TRBV30	TRBD2	-	TRBJ2-1	CAWSVLAGGHSYNEQFF	TGTGCCTGGAGTGTACTAGCGGGGGGGCACTCTTACAATGAGCAGTTCTTC
TRBV19	TRBD2	-	TRBJ2-2	CASSSGREDPHGELFF	TGTGCCAGTAGTTCGGGGCGGGAGGATCCTCACGGGGAGCTGTTTTTT
TRBV27	-	-	TRBJ2-7	CASSPWEGREVDEQYF	TGTGCCAGCAGTCCTTGGGAAGGCAGGGAGGTAGACGAGCAGTACTTC
TRBV7-2	-	-	TRBJ1-1	CASSFSSEAFF	TGTGCCAGCAGCTTCTCGTCTGAAGCTTTCTTT
TRBV6-1	-	-	TRBJ1-4	CASRDTRELFF	TGTGCCAGCAGAGACACGAGGGAACTGTTTTTT
TRBV14	TRBD1	-	TRBJ2-5	CASSQQGVGIQETQYF	TGTGCCAGCAGCCAACAGGGGGTGGGCATCCAAGAGACCCAGTACTTC
TRBV27	TRBD1	-	TRBJ1-1	CASSLLGTGGATEAFF	TGTGCCAGCAGTTTATTGGGGACAGGGGGCGCCACTGAAGCTTTCTTT
TRBV11-1	-	-	TRBJ1-1	CASSLIGLGGPGAAFF	TGTGCCAGCAGCTTAATCGGTCTCGGGGGTCCGGGAGCGGCTTTCTTT
TRBV5-8	TRBD2	-	TRBJ2-1	CASSLERGVNEQFF	TGTGCCAGCAGCTTAGAGCGGGGGGTCAATGAGCAGTTCTTC
TRBV11-2	TRBD1	-	TRBJ1-1	CASSKVVQGGEITEAFF	TGTGCCAGCAGCAAAGTGGTCCAAGGGGGCGAGATCACTGAAGCTTTCTTT
TRBV5-6	TRBD2	-	TRBJ2-3	CASRIQGLARTDTQYF	TGTGCCAGCAGGATACAGGGACTAGCGAGGACAGATACGCAGTATTTT
TRBV10-3	TRBD2	-	TRBJ2-5	CATGQTSSETQYF	TGTGCCACCGGTCAGACTAGCTCGGAGACCCAGTACTTC
TRBV5-4	TRBD1	-	TRBJ2-2	CASSTRQGNTGELFF	TGTGCCAGCAGCACTCGACAGGGGAACACCGGGGAGCTGTTTTTT
TRBV14	TRBD2	-	TRBJ2-1	CASSHLSGAHNEQFF	TGTGCCAGCAGCCATCTTAGCGGGGCCCACAATGAGCAGTTCTTC
TRBV7-9	-	-	TRBJ1-5	CARPPLAPYSNQPQHF	TGTGCCAGACCCCCCCTGGCACCTTATAGCAATCAGCCCCAGCATTTT
TRBV11-3	TRBD1	-	TRBJ2-1	CASSLLQGAWNEQFF	TGTGCCAGCAGCTTACTGCAGGGGGCCTGGAATGAGCAGTTCTTC
TRBV11-3	-	-	TRBJ1-5	CASSSGNNQPQHF	TGTGCCAGCAGCTCAGGTAACAATCAGCCCCAGCATTTT
TRBV21-1	-	-	TRBJ2-1	CASSKLVGLKTYNEQFF	TGTGCCAGCAGCAAATTGGTGGGACTTAAAACATACAATGAGCAGTTCTTC
TRBV19	-	once	TRBJ1-6	CASSIRGRRYNSPLHF	TGTGCCAGTAGTATCAGGGGCCGCCGATACAATTCACCCCTCCACTTT
TRBV11-2	-	-	TRBJ1-5	CASSSDRNQPQHF	TGTGCCAGCAGCAGCGACAGGAATCAGCCCCAGCATTTT
TRBV4-1	TRBD2	-	TRBJ2-7	CASRVLAGVDEQYF	TGCGCCAGCAGGGTACTAGCGGGAGTGGACGAGCAGTACTTC
TRBV12-5	TRBD1	-	TRBJ1-3	CASGLDTGGRTGNTIYF	TGTGCTAGTGGTTTGGACACAGGGGGCCGGACTGGAAACACCATATATTTT
TRBV14	-	-	TRBJ2-1	CASSHLRGVSYNEQFF	TGTGCCAGCAGCCACCTCAGGGGTGTCTCCTACAATGAGCAGTTCTTC
TRBV5-4	-	-	TRBJ2-2	CASSRDTGELFF	TGTGCCAGCAGCCGCGACACCGGGGAGCTGTTTTTT
TRBV27	-	-	TRBJ2-7	CASSLQGYHYEQYF	TGTGCCAGCAGTTTACAGGGGTATCACTACGAGCAGTACTTC
TRBV7-9	-	-	TRBJ1-1	CASTWTQGDTEAFF	TGTGCCAGCACTTGGACGCAAGGGGACACTGAAGCTTTCTTT
TRBV11-2	-	-	TRBJ2-5	CASSYYVAQETQYF	TGTGCCAGCAGCTATTATGTTGCGCAAGAGACCCAGTACTTC
TRBV6-5	TRBD1	-	TRBJ1-2	CASSFAPDRGRGYTF	TGTGCCAGCAGTTTCGCCCCGGACAGGGGGCGCGGCTACACCTTC
TRBV2	TRBD1	once	TRBJ1-2	CAPYRDSAPIYSGQGTYGYTF	TGTGCCCCCTACCGTGATTCGGCGCCCATCTACTCGGGACAGGGGACGTATGGCTACACCTTC
TRBV10-3	TRBD1	-	TRBJ1-1	CAISDYPGTGALEAFF	TGTGCCATCAGTGATTATCCCGGGACAGGGGCACTAGAAGCTTTCTTT
TRBV6-6	TRBD1	-	TRBJ2-1	CASSYSGTANYNEQFF	TGTGCCAGCAGTTACTCAGGGACAGCCAACTACAATGAGCAGTTCTTC
TRBV7-9	TRBD2	-	TRBJ2-7	CASSPRTSGKHEQYF	TGTGCCAGCAGCCCCCGGACTAGCGGGAAGCACGAGCAGTACTTC
TRBV7-2	-	once	TRBJ2-1	CASSSVANEQFF	TGTGCCAGCAGCTCAGTAGCGAATGAGCAGTTCTTC
TRBV4-1	-	-	TRBJ2-7	CASSQREDYEQYF	TGCGCCAGCAGCCAGAGGGAAGACTACGAGCAGTACTTC
TRBV5-6	-	-	TRBJ2-5	CASSPSGETQYF	TGTGCCAGCAGTCCCTCGGGTGAGACCCAGTACTTC
TRBV11-2	TRBD1	-	TRBJ2-1	CASSLDQTGGPPSSYNEQFF	TGTGCCAGCAGCTTAGATCAAACAGGGGGCCCTCCTAGCTCCTACAATGAGCAGTTCTTC
TRBV4-1	TRBD1	-	TRBJ2-1	CASSQRAGGYNEQFF	TGCGCCAGCAGCCAACGGGCAGGGGGCTACAATGAGCAGTTCTTC
TRBV2	-	-	TRBJ1-1	CASSPGQNTEAFF	TGTGCCAGCAGTCCGGGACAGAACACTGAAGCTTTCTTT
TRBV4-1	TRBD2	-	TRBJ2-1	CASSQEWYGGRGNEQFF	TGCGCCAGCAGCCAAGAATGGTACGGGGGGAGGGGCAATGAGCAGTTCTTC